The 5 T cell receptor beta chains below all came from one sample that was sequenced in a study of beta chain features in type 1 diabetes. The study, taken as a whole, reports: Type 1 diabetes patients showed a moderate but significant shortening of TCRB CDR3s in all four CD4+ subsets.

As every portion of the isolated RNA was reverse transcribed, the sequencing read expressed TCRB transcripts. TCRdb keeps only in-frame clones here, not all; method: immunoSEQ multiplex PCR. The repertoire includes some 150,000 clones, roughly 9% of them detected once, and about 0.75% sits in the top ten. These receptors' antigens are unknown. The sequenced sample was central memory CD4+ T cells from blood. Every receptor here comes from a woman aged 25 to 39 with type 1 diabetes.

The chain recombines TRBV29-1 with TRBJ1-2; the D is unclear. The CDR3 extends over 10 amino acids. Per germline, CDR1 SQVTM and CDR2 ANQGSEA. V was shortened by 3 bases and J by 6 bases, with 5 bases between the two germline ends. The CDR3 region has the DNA TGCAGCGTTGACGGTCATGGCTACACCTTC. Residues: CSVDGHGYTF. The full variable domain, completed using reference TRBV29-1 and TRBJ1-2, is SAVISQKPSRDICQRGTSLTIQCQVDSQVTMMFWYRQQPGQSLTLIATANQGSEATYESGFVIDKFPISRPNLTFSTLTVSNMSPEDSSIYLCSVDGHGYTFGSGTRLTVV.

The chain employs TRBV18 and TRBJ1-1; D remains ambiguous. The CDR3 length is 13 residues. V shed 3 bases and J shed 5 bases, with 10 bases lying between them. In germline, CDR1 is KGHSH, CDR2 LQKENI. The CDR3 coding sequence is TGTGCCAGCTCACCGGAGAAGAGGACTGAAGCTTTCTTT. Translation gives CASSPEKRTEAFF.

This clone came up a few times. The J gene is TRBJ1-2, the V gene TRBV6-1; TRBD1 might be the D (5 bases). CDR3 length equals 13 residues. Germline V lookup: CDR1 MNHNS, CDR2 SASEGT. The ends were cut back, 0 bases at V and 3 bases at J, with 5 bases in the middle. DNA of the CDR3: TGTGCCAGCAGTGAAGCCAGGGACTATGGCTACACCTTC. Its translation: CASSEARDYGYTF.

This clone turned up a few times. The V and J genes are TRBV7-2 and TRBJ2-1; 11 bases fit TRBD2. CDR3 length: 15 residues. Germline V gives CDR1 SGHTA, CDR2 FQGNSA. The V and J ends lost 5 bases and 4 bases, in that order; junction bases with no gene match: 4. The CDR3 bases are TGTGCCAGCAGCCTGGGACTAGCGGTTTACAATGAGCAGTTCTTC. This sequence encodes CASSLGLAVYNEQFF.

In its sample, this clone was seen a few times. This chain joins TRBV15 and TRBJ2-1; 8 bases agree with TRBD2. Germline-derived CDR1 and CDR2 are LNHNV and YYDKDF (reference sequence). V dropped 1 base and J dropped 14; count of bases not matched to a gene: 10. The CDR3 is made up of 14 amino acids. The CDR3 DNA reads TGTGCCACCAGCAGAGGGGGGCCGGGACTAGATGAGTTCTTC. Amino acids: CATSRGGPGLDEFF. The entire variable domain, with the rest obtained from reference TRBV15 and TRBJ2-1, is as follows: DAMVIQNPRYQVTQFGKPVTLSCSQTLNHNVMYWYQQKSSQAPKLLFHYYDKDFNNEADTPDNFQSRRPNTSFCFLDIRSPGLGDTAMYLCATSRGGPGLDEFFGPGTRLTVL.